The next 22 T cell receptor beta chains were all read from a single sample in a study of regulatory T cells in long-lasting Graves disease. Indicated time point: newly diagnosed GD, antithyroid drugs for less than 3 months. Making the TCR library involved RNA that had been extracted from PBMCs. For TCR beta, libraries came from iRepertoire HTBI primers and Arm-PCR of CDR3 regions. TCRdb re-derived calls from the multiplex PCR reads in MiXCR, one entry per CDR3 protein. The table shows 450,000 to 600,000 distinct CDR3 sequences, with approximately 13% occurring only once. The same sample was also studied in work on T cells in Graves' hyperthyroidism and ophthalmopathy.

Sequenced material: peripheral blood mononuclear cells (PBMCs), taken at new diagnosis, from a patient treated with antithyroid drugs. The receptors were sampled from a man under 40 with Graves disease.

At least ten counts were recorded for this clonotype. The gene calls are TRBV5-1 and TRBJ2-3, with 8 bases that match TRBD2. Germline CDR1 reads SGHRS; CDR2 reads YFSETQ. The CDR3 is made up of 16 amino acids. The V segment lost 2 bases and the J segment 6 bases; nucleotides outside the gene matches: 11. CDR3 in DNA: TGCGCCAGCAGCTTCGGAGGGTTAGCGGGATGGGATACGCAGTATTTT. Encoded protein: CASSFGGLAGWDTQYF.

This clonotype was counted ten times or more. The chain employs TRBV27 and TRBJ2-7; 12 bases fit TRBD2. Unmatched junction bases numbered 4, after V lost 4 bases and J lost 3 bases. This CDR3 comprises 15 residues. Per the germline V gene, CDR1 is MNHEY and CDR2 is SMNVEV (reference sequence). CDR3 loop: CASSWAGLAGYEQYF. The CDR3 DNA reads as TGTGCCAGCAGTTGGGCGGGACTAGCGGGCTACGAGCAGTACTTC.

This clonotype was counted many times. V is TRBV30 and J is TRBJ1-3; TRBD1 is a possible D gene (6 bases). CDR3 length: 12 amino acids. With 7 bases removed from V and 5 bases from J, the gap between germline ends came to 12 bases. Per the germline V gene, CDR1 is GTSNPN and CDR2 is SVGIG (reference sequence). The CDR3 region has the DNA TGTGCCTTCGGGCAGGGGAGAAACACCATATATTTT. It is translated as CAFGQGRNTIYF.

V usage is TRBV5-1 and J usage is TRBJ2-1; D gene ambiguous. V was pared by 0 bases and J by 6 bases, with 7 bases between. Germline-derived CDR1 and CDR2 are SGHRS and YFSETQ. This CDR3 contains 13 residues. The CDR3 protein is CASSLAVINEQFF. Written as DNA, the CDR3 is TGCGCCAGCAGCTTGGCCGTGATCAATGAGCAGTTCTTC. Full variable domain (outside the CDR3, taken from reference TRBV5-1 and TRBJ2-1): KAGVTQTPRYLIKTRGQQVTLSCSPISGHRSVSWYQQTPGQGLQFLFEYFSETQRNKGNFPGRFSGRQFSNSRSEMNVSTLELGDSALYLCASSLAVINEQFFGPGTRLTVL.

This clonotype was counted many times. V and J are TRBV9 and TRBJ1-1; 7 nucleotides align to TRBD1. The J segment lost 5 bases and the V segment lost 3 bases, leaving 7 bases of the junction unmatched. CDR3 length equals 14 residues. CDR1 and CDR2 from the germline V gene are SGDLS and YYNGEE. CDR3 sequence reads: CASSAEGAGTEAFF. The CDR3 DNA follows: TGTGCCAGCAGCGCCGAGGGGGCAGGTACTGAAGCTTTCTTT. Supplemented by reference TRBV9 and TRBJ1-1, the full variable domain reads DSGVTQTPKHLITATGQRVTLRCSPRSGDLSVYWYQQSLDQGLQFLIQYYNGEERAKGNILERFSAQQFPDLHSELNLSSLELGDSALYFCASSAEGAGTEAFFGQGTRLTVV.

CDR3 sequence (DNA): TGTGCCAGCAGCGTAGTGACGAGGGAAGATACGCAGTATTTT. Protein sequence: CASSVVTREDTQYF. The chain links TRBV11-2 to TRBJ2-3; D perhaps matches TRBD2 (5 bases). V lost 5 bases to trimming and J lost 5 bases, with 14 bases between them. The CDR3 has 14 amino acids. The germline gives CDR1 SGHAT, CDR2 FQNNGV.

This clonotype appeared many times. This sequence joins TRBV29-1 and TRBJ2-1; unclear D gene. This CDR3 comprises 15 residues. Trimming took 3 bases from V and 4 from J, leaving 16 bases between them. Germline CDR1 and CDR2: SQVTM and ANQGSEA. CDR3 DNA sequence: TGCAGCGTTGACCGCCCCTGGACCGATTACAATGAGCAGTTCTTC. This sequence encodes CSVDRPWTDYNEQFF.

Comments on this clonotype: The germline gene is not matched at one end of the junction; a read error may be the cause. J is TRBJ2-7 and V is TRBV18; 8 bases are shared with TRBD2. The CDR3 is made up of 14 amino acids. Germline V gene data show CDR1 as KGHSH and CDR2 as LQKENI. The CDR3 reads CASSAPAGGNEQYF. CDR3 coding DNA: TGTGCCAGCTCAGCACCTGCGGGGGGCAACGAGCAGTACTTC.

The chain recombines TRBV20-1 with TRBJ2-3; TRBD2 matches at 11 bases. CDR1 and CDR2 from the germline V gene are DFQATT and SNEGSKA (reference sequence). The ends lost 3 bases at V and 2 bases at J; junction bases unmatched: 7. The CDR3 runs to 16 residues. The CDR3 here is CSASGGTSGNTDTQYF. In DNA, the CDR3 is TGCAGTGCTAGTGGAGGGACTAGCGGCAACACAGATACGCAGTATTTT.

This clonotype was recorded at least ten times. The chain combines TRBV7-9 with TRBJ2-5, with 9 bases that match TRBD1. The CDR3 is 14 amino acids. Germline values: CDR1 SEHNR, CDR2 FQNEAQ (reference sequence). J lost 4 bases, V lost 5 bases, and 5 bases had no gene match. The CDR3 protein is CASSTRDRVETQYF. Here the CDR3 DNA reads TGTGCCAGCAGCACCCGGGACAGGGTAGAGACCCAGTACTTC.

This clonotype was detected ten times or more. V usage is TRBV20-1 and J usage is TRBJ1-1; D is undetermined. With 4 bases removed from V and 0 bases from J, the gap between germline ends came to 12 bases. The length of the CDR3 is 14 residues. Germline V CDR1 and CDR2: DFQATT, SNEGSKA (reference sequence). CDR3 nucleotides: TGCAGTGCTACCTCGCCGACACTGAACACTGAAGCTTTCTTT. Translating it yields CSATSPTLNTEAFF.

CDR3 coding DNA: TGTGCCAGCAGCGTAGAGGGACAACGGGGGGAAAAACTGTTTTTT. Protein sequence: CASSVEGQRGEKLFF. V gene TRBV9 combines with J gene TRBJ1-4; maybe TRBD1 (6 bases). The V end was cut by 0 bases, the J end by 8 bases, with 14 bases between. CDR3 length equals 15 residues. From germline, CDR1 is SGDLS and CDR2 YYNGEE.

The sample holds many counts of this clonotype. This chain's CDR3 is CASTLGTGRADTQYF. In DNA form, the CDR3 reads TGTGCCAGCACACTAGGGACAGGGAGGGCAGATACGCAGTATTTT. The chain links TRBV2 to TRBJ2-3, with 9 bases that match TRBD1. The J segment lost 4 bases and the V segment lost 7 bases, leaving 9 bases of the junction unmatched. The length of the CDR3 is 15 residues. Germline loops: CDR1 SNHLY, CDR2 FYNNEI.

This clonotype was detected a few times. This rearrangement joins TRBV4-1 to TRBJ2-7, with 12 bases identical to TRBD2. CDR3 size: 15 residues. V was clipped by 4 bases and J by 3 bases; unmatched bases: 4. Per the germline V gene, CDR1 is MGHRA and CDR2 is YSYEKL. CDR3 coding DNA: TGCGCCAGCAGCCGGTTACTAGCGGGAGGCTACGAGCAGTACTTC. This codes for CASSRLLAGGYEQYF.

The chain is built from TRBV19 and TRBJ2-3; 7 bases fit TRBD2. CDR1 is LNHDA, CDR2 SQIVND, per germline (reference sequence). The CDR3 contains 13 residues. V shed 8 bases and J 2 bases; nucleotides not matched to a gene: 4. DNA for the CDR3: TGTGCCAGTCAGCGGGGACCCACAGATACGCAGTATTTT. It specifies CASQRGPTDTQYF.

The chain recombines TRBV30 with TRBJ1-6, with no clear D. With 5 bases removed from V and 9 bases from J, the gap between germline ends came to 32 bases. CDR1 is GTSNPN and CDR2 is SVGIG in the germline V gene (reference sequence). The CDR3 consists of 19 residues. Here the CDR3 reads CAWGGPPLRWWLGSSPLHF. DNA of the CDR3: TGTGCCTGGGGTGGGCCCCCCTTGAGGTGGTGGCTGGGTAGTTCACCCCTCCACTTT.

This clonotype was observed at least ten times. The chain has TRBV2 and TRBJ1-2; TRBD1 agrees at 7 bases. CDR1 is SNHLY and CDR2 is FYNNEI in the germline V gene. The CDR3 has 12 amino acids. Trimming took 2 bases from V and 8 from J; bases not matched to a gene: 2. The CDR3 reads CASSERGRGYTF. For the CDR3, the DNA is TGTGCCAGCAGTGAAAGGGGGCGAGGCTACACCTTC. Full variable domain (missing parts from reference TRBV2 and TRBJ1-2): EPEVTQTPSHQVTQMGQEVILRCVPISNHLYFYWYRQILGQKVEFLVSFYNNEISEKSEIFDDQFSVERPDGSNFTLKIRSTKLEDSAMYFCASSERGRGYTFGSGTRLTVV.

Ten or more counts support this clonotype. The rearrangement uses TRBV2 and TRBJ2-7; 8 bases match TRBD2. CDR1 SNHLY and CDR2 FYNNEI come from the germline V gene. CDR3 length: 15 residues. V gave up 7 bases and J gave up 3 bases; unmatched junction bases: 11. CDR3 amino acids: CASNGGTRRDYEQYF. The CDR3 DNA is TGTGCCAGCAACGGAGGGACTAGGAGGGACTACGAGCAGTACTTC.

This clonotype was recorded many times. The genes are TRBV6-2 or TRBV6-3 and TRBJ2-3, with 12 bases that match TRBD2. V lost 6 bases to trimming and J lost 3 bases; unmatched junction nucleotides: 7. Germline lookup yields CDR1 MNHEY and CDR2 SVGEGT. The CDR3 runs 16 residues. CDR3 bases: TGTGCCAGCAGAGGGGCGACTAGCGGGAGTACAGATACGCAGTATTTT. Residues: CASRGATSGSTDTQYF.

In this sample, this clonotype turned up a few times. The CDR3 protein is CASSLGVPGGNTGELFF. The DNA of the CDR3 is TGTGCCAGCAGCTTAGGGGTACCGGGGGGCAACACCGGGGAGCTGTTTTTT. The chain carries TRBV7-6 and TRBJ2-2, with D tentatively TRBD2 (7 bases). The CDR3 has 17 amino acids. The germline V gene has CDR1 SGHVS and CDR2 FNYEAQ. Trimming removed 1 base from V and 2 bases from J, with 14 bases in between.

This clonotype was detected ten times or more. J is TRBJ2-7 and V is TRBV5-1, with D perhaps matching TRBD1 (6 bases). CDR1 SGHRS and CDR2 YFSETQ come from the germline V gene. V lost 2 bases and J 3 bases, leaving 12 bases between the germline ends. CDR3 length: 14 residues. CDR3 amino acids: CASSFGQTVYEQYF. In DNA form, the CDR3 reads TGCGCCAGCAGCTTCGGACAGACGGTCTACGAGCAGTACTTC. The full variable domain, completed using reference TRBV5-1 and TRBJ2-7, is KAGVTQTPRYLIKTRGQQVTLSCSPISGHRSVSWYQQTPGQGLQFLFEYFSETQRNKGNFPGRFSGRQFSNSRSEMNVSTLELGDSALYLCASSFGQTVYEQYFGPGTRLTVT.

This chain connects TRBV7-2 to TRBJ1-4; tentatively, D is TRBD1 (5 bases). V was pared by 4 bases and J by 8 bases, with 8 bases between. Per germline, CDR1 SGHTA and CDR2 FQGNSA. The CDR3 consists of 12 residues. The CDR3 is CASSSGREKLFF. In nucleotides, the CDR3 is TGTGCCAGCAGCTCAGGGAGGGAAAAACTGTTTTTT.